The T cell receptor beta chain described here comes from a study of blood T cells in healthy people across ages. This clonotype was recorded once. Its antigen is as yet unknown. Broader study findings: When set beside aged donors, long-lived donors presented more naive CD4+ cells and higher diversity. Unknown CMV status may confound age-related changes in expanded clones.

The CDR3 is 15 residues long. Extractions gave at least 5.5 micrograms of total RNA per sample. A second PCR, run for about 7 to 11 cycles, used a sample-barcoded 5' primer plus a J-beta primer mix. TCRdb re-called the 5' RACE reads through MiXCR, storing one row per CDR3 protein. There are approximately 600,000 distinct CDR3 sequences in the sample; 58% occur only once, and over 35% lies in the top ten. Sequencing was carried out using blood. The V call is TRBV12-3 or TRBV12-4, the J call TRBJ2-1; D possibly uses TRBD1 or TRBD2 (5 bases each). The J call could be wrong; TRBJ2-7 is a better fit for the DNA end. The receptor comes from a man aged 60 to 69 in good health. CDR3 residues: CASSPGRGSYNEQYF. The CDR3 coding sequence is TGTGCCAGCAGCCCGGGCCGGGGCTCCTACAATGAGCAGTACTTC.